These 5 T cell receptor beta chains were sequenced from one sample in a study of neoadjuvant anti-PD-1 for oral cavity cancer. Generated by immunoSEQ multiplex PCR, the TCRdb table keeps only in-frame clones and is missing some. This sample has 60,000 to 75,000 clones, with roughly 80% found just once. The starting material was PBMCs, obtained before nivolumab (anti-PD-1) treatment. The receptor set was obtained from a person aged 35 to 85 with oral cavity squamous cell carcinoma.

V and J are TRBV4-2 and TRBJ1-1; 9 bases align to TRBD1. V gave up 0 bases and J gave up 4 bases; unmatched junction bases: 6. The CDR3 length is 16 residues. From germline, CDR1 is LGHNA and CDR2 YNFKEQ. The CDR3, as DNA: TGTGCCAGCAGCCAAGACCGGACAGGGGCGACCACTGAAGCTTTCTTT. It specifies CASSQDRTGATTEAFF.

V is TRBV5-6 and J is TRBJ1-1, with D possibly TRBD1 on 5 matching bases. The CDR3 has 14 residues. Between the trimmed V and J ends, which lost 0 bases and 5 bases, there was a span of 11 bases. Germline V lookup: CDR1 SGHDT, CDR2 YYEEEE. For the CDR3, the DNA is TGTGCCAGCAGCTTGGAGCCAGGGAGGACTGAAGCTTTCTTT. Translating it yields CASSLEPGRTEAFF. The variable domain in full, with the rest retrieved from reference TRBV5-6 and TRBJ1-1, is DAGVTQSPTHLIKTRGQQVTLRCSPKSGHDTVSWYQQALGQGPQFIFQYYEEEERQRGNFPDRFSGHQFPNYSSELNVNALLLGDSALYLCASSLEPGRTEAFFGQGTRLTVV.

V and J are TRBV29-1 and TRBJ1-2; 10 bases line up with TRBD1. The V gene end was trimmed by 3 bases and the J gene end by 10 bases; junction bases not matched to a gene: 8. The CDR3 contains 13 residues. CDR1 and CDR2 from the germline V gene are SQVTM and ANQGSEA. Here the CDR3 DNA reads TGCAGCGTTGACGCTCCAGGGACAGGGGTCTACACCTTC. This gives the protein CSVDAPGTGVYTF.

The chain has TRBV19 and TRBJ2-7; 10 nucleotides agree with TRBD2. The germline CDR1 and CDR2 sequences are LNHDA and SQIVND (reference sequence). This CDR3 spans 13 amino acids. Unmatched junction bases numbered 1, after V lost 5 bases and J lost 3 bases. CDR3 sequence reads: CASSASGGYEQYF. The DNA of the CDR3 is TGTGCCAGTAGTGCTAGCGGGGGCTACGAGCAGTACTTC.

The V and J genes are TRBV18 and TRBJ2-5; 8 bases are a match to TRBD1. Germline loops: CDR1 KGHSH, CDR2 LQKENI. This CDR3 comprises 15 residues. Germline trimming cut 3 bases from V and 3 bases from J; bases unmatched to any gene: 6. Here the CDR3 reads CASSPTGAGKETQYF. The CDR3 DNA reads as TGTGCCAGCTCACCGACAGGGGCGGGTAAAGAGACCCAGTACTTC.